This entry lists 14 T cell receptor beta chains sequenced from one sample in a study of cytomegalovirus exposure and HLA in healthy donors. The study ran its PCR with 60 Vbeta and 13 Jbeta primers. Profiled with immunoSEQ multiplex PCR; TCRdb holds only in-frame clones, not every one. This listing includes some 130,000 clones. The source material was PBMCs. Source of these receptors: a woman aged 40 to 55 in good health and CMV-seropositive.

The CDR3 region has the DNA TGCGCCAGCAGCCAAGTTTGGAGGGGGGGCTACGAGCAGTACTTC. The encoded protein is CASSQVWRGGYEQYF. V gene TRBV4-3 combines with J gene TRBJ2-7, with D tentatively TRBD2 (7 bases). V was shortened by 1 base and J by 3 bases, with 13 bases between the two germline ends. The CDR3 has 15 amino acids. In germline, CDR1 is LGHNA, CDR2 YSLEER.

This sequence joins TRBV9 and TRBJ2-1, with a tentative D call TRBD2 (5 bases). The ends were cut back, 0 bases at V and 9 bases at J, with 13 bases in the middle. Germline CDR1 is SGDLS and CDR2 is YYNGEE. The CDR3 spans 14 residues. In DNA, the CDR3 is TGTGCCAGCAGCGTAGCGGTCATGGAGGCTGAGCAGTTCTTC. Translated, it gives CASSVAVMEAEQFF.

This chain links TRBV19 with TRBJ2-6; D might be TRBD1 (6 bases). The germline V gene has CDR1 LNHDA and CDR2 SQIVND (reference sequence). V was clipped by 4 bases and J by 2 bases, with 9 bases between them. The CDR3 contains 15 residues. Here the CDR3 DNA reads TGTGCCAGTAGTAGGGGGCAAGCTGGGGCCAACGTCCTGACTTTC. It codes for CASSRGQAGANVLTF. Full variable domain (rest looked up from reference TRBV19 and TRBJ2-6): DGGITQSPKYLFRKEGQNVTLSCEQNLNHDAMYWYRQDPGQGLRLIYYSQIVNDFQKGDIAEGYSVSREKKESFPLTVTSAQKNPTAFYLCASSRGQAGANVLTFGAGSRLTVL.

The rearrangement joins TRBV11-1 to TRBJ1-1, with D unclear. The germline V gene encodes CDR1 SGHAT and CDR2 FQDESV (reference sequence). The ends were cut back, 10 bases at V and 1 base at J, with 19 bases in the middle. The CDR3 is made up of 15 amino acids. The CDR3 protein is CATPGRWVGNTEAFF. The CDR3 DNA is TGTGCCACCCCGGGTAGGTGGGTGGGGAACACTGAAGCTTTCTTT.

V gene TRBV28 combines with J gene TRBJ2-3, with 9 bases fitting TRBD1. Trimming removed 7 bases from V and 6 bases from J; junction bases left unmatched: 14. The germline gives CDR1 MDHEN, CDR2 SYDVKM. CDR3 length: 16 amino acids. The CDR3 loop reads CASIPAPGQGSDTQYF. The CDR3 DNA is TGTGCCAGCATTCCTGCTCCGGGACAGGGATCCGATACGCAGTATTTT.

This sequence joins TRBV30 and TRBJ1-1; weak D call: TRBD1 (5 bases). The length of the CDR3 is 12 residues. V was shortened by 4 bases and J by 6 bases, with 12 bases between the two germline ends. Germline lookup yields CDR1 GTSNPN and CDR2 SVGIG (reference sequence). This chain's CDR3 is CAWTLGGAEAFF. The CDR3, as DNA: TGTGCCTGGACCCTGGGGGGTGCTGAAGCTTTCTTT.

The CDR3 protein is CASSIPRGEQFF. The CDR3 DNA follows: TGTGCCAGTAGTATCCCCCGGGGTGAGCAGTTCTTC. This chain joins TRBV19 and TRBJ2-1, with TRBD2 as a possible D gene (5 bases). Germline CDR1 and CDR2: LNHDA and SQIVND (reference sequence). This CDR3 spans 12 amino acids. V was trimmed by 3 bases and J by 9 bases, leaving 9 bases between them.

The V and J genes are TRBV21-1 and TRBJ2-4; the table gives TRBD1 as D, unverified against the DNA. TRBV21-1 is a listed pseudogene. This CDR3 is 19 amino acids long. The CDR3 DNA follows: TGTGCCAGCAGCAAAGCGGGTCATGAACAGGCCCTAGCCAAAAACATTCAGTACTTC. Its translation: CASSKAGHEQALAKNIQYF.

The V and J genes are TRBV7-9 and TRBJ2-1; no clear D gene. Germline lookup yields CDR1 SEHNR and CDR2 FQNEAQ (reference sequence). The CDR3 length is 17 residues. Trimming removed 4 bases at V and 1 base at J, with 17 bases between. The CDR3 loop is CASSSKLSVPSYNEQFF. The CDR3, as DNA: TGTGCCAGCAGCTCCAAGTTGAGCGTACCGTCCTACAATGAGCAGTTCTTC. Full variable domain (rest looked up from reference TRBV7-9 and TRBJ2-1): DTGVSQNPRHKITKRGQNVTFRCDPISEHNRLYWYRQTLGQGPEFLTYFQNEAQLEKSRLLSDRFSAERPKGSFSTLEIQRTEQGDSAMYLCASSSKLSVPSYNEQFFGPGTRLTVL.

This rearrangement joins TRBV5-5 to TRBJ2-2; 11 bases are a match to TRBD2. Germline V gives CDR1 SGHKS, CDR2 YYEKEE (reference sequence). The CDR3 consists of 18 residues. J gave up 4 bases and V 6 bases, and 14 bases lay outside the gene matches. The CDR3 DNA reads as TGTGCCAGCAACCCCCAGGTAGCGGGAGGGCCAGGCACCGGGGAGCTGTTTTTT. Residues: CASNPQVAGGPGTGELFF.

The chain recombines TRBV12-2 with TRBJ2-7; TRBD2, as called in the table, went unchecked against the DNA. TRBV12-2 is described as a pseudogene. The CDR3 length is 14 residues. The CDR3 nucleotides are TGTGCAAGTCGCTGCGATCATAAACCCTACGAGCAGTACTTC. This gives the protein CASRCDHKPYEQYF.

The chain carries TRBV5-6 and TRBJ2-5, with 9 positions matching TRBD1. The CDR3 consists of 14 residues. Per germline, CDR1 SGHDT and CDR2 YYEEEE. Losses at the gene ends were 4 bases for V and 11 bases for J; bases not matched to a gene: 12. DNA of the CDR3: TGTGCCAGCAGCCCCGGGACAGGGCAGCGAGAGCAGTACTTC. It codes for CASSPGTGQREQYF.

The rearrangement uses TRBV28 and TRBJ1-1; 8 bases line up with TRBD1. The germline V gene has CDR1 MDHEN and CDR2 SYDVKM. Trimming removed 6 bases from V and 5 bases from J; junction bases left unmatched: 11. The CDR3 sequence is 15 residues long. CDR3 nucleotide sequence: TGTGCCAGCAGACGGACAGGGCCCGGGGGAACTGAAGCTTTCTTT. It encodes CASRRTGPGGTEAFF.

This chain uses TRBV6-1 with TRBJ2-1; 8 bases are shared with TRBD2. V shed 3 bases, J shed 3 bases, and the junction held 7 bases outside the gene matches. CDR1 and CDR2 from the germline V gene are MNHNS and SASEGT. This CDR3 is 16 amino acids long. The CDR3 reads CASSEVAGNFYNEQFF. The CDR3 DNA is TGTGCCAGCAGTGAGGTAGCGGGAAACTTCTACAATGAGCAGTTCTTC.